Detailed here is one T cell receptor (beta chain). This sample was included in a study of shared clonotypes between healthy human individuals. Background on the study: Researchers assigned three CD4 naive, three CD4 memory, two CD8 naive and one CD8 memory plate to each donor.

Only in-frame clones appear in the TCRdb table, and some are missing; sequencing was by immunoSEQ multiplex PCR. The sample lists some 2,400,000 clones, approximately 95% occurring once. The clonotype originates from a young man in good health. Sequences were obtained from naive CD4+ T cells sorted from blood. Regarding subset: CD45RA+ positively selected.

CDR3 sequence: CASSSDRGHYTQYF. The CDR3, as DNA: TGTGCCAGCAGTTCGGACAGGGGTCATTATACGCAGTATTTT. This chain joins TRBV27 and TRBJ2-3; TRBD1 matches 9 bases. The CDR3 sequence is 14 residues long. J was trimmed by 7 bases and V by 4 bases; bases with no gene match: 6. The V gene's germline CDR1 is MNHEY and CDR2 SMNVEV (reference sequence).